Listed below are T cell receptor beta chains from one sample, sequenced in a study of naive and memory T cell subsets. In TCRdb, the UMI-ligation and nested PCR reads were re-called with MiXCR into one record per CDR3 protein. The sample consists of roughly 150,000 distinct CDR3 sequences, over 20% of them appearing once. Sequencing input: naive CD4+ T cells from blood. These receptors were obtained from a human donor in good health. Each CDR3 is given with its conserved first and last residue. D genes are given only for firm matches. Clone size, where shown, is once, few, many, or a class for clones that have expanded.

TRBV6-2/TRBV6-3	TRBD2	-	TRBJ2-5	TGTGCCAGCAGTGATGGACTAGCGGGAGTTCAAGAGACCCAGTACTTC	CASSDGLAGVQETQYF
TRBV6-2/TRBV6-3	-	few	TRBJ2-7	TGTGCCAGCAGTTCGGTGCTTTGGGAGCAGTACTTC	CASSSVLWEQYF
TRBV5-1	-	few	TRBJ2-7	TGCGCCAGCAGCTCTTCGGCGGGGAGGTCCTACGAGCAGTACTTC	CASSSSAGRSYEQYF
TRBV13	TRBD2	-	TRBJ2-7	TGTGCCAGCAGCCTGGGACTAGCGGGAGGCCCCTACGAGCAGTACTTC	CASSLGLAGGPYEQYF
TRBV2	TRBD2	few	TRBJ2-6	TGTGCCAGCAGTGAAGCGCGTATCCTAGCGGGGTTGTCTGGGGCCAACGTCCTGACTTTC	CASSEARILAGLSGANVLTF
TRBV5-1	-	-	TRBJ2-2	TGCGCCAGCAGCGCCTTGCCTGTTTCAGGGGAGCTGTTTTTT	CASSALPVSGELFF
TRBV6-5	-	-	TRBJ1-5	TGTGCCACCTTACCGGGGCCTAATCAGCCCCAGCATTTT	CATLPGPNQPQHF
TRBV30	TRBD2	-	TRBJ2-1	TGTGCCTGGAGTGGGACTAGCGGGAGAGGGGGGCCGGGCACCTACAATGAGCAGTTCTTC	CAWSGTSGRGGPGTYNEQFF
TRBV6-1	TRBD1	-	TRBJ1-2	TGTGCCAGCAGCAGGGACAGGATCTATGGCTACACCTTC	CASSRDRIYGYTF
TRBV29-1	-	many	TRBJ2-3	TGCAGCGTTGAAGCACTAGGGACCGCGAGCACAGATACGCAGTATTTT	CSVEALGTASTDTQYF
TRBV5-5	-	few	TRBJ2-4	TGTGCCAGCAGCTCCAACAGAGGAGACAAAAACATTCAGTACTTC	CASSSNRGDKNIQYF
TRBV20-1	-	many	TRBJ2-1	TGCAGTGCTGTGGGACTCGCCTACAATGAGCAGTTCTTC	CSAVGLAYNEQFF
TRBV10-3	TRBD1	few	TRBJ2-7	TGTGCCATCAGCGAATCCACAGGGGGTAAGGACGAGCAGTACTTC	CAISESTGGKDEQYF
TRBV27	-	-	TRBJ2-1	TGTGCCAGCAGTTTATGGCGGGGTGTGCAGTTCTTC	CASSLWRGVQFF
TRBV7-9	-	-	TRBJ2-1	TGTGCCAGCACTGTCCTTGAGCAGTTCTTC	CASTVLEQFF
TRBV7-8	TRBD2	few	TRBJ2-2	TGTGCCAGCAGCGTAGGACTAGCGGGATACGGGGGCGGGGAGCTGTTTTTT	CASSVGLAGYGGGELFF
TRBV9	-	-	TRBJ1-1	TGTGCCAGCAGCGTAGCGTCAAACACTGAAGCTTTCTTT	CASSVASNTEAFF
TRBV18	-	few	TRBJ1-1	TGTGCCAGCTCACCAGGGAGTCACACTGAAGCTTTCTTT	CASSPGSHTEAFF
TRBV18	TRBD1	many	TRBJ2-7	TGTGCCAGCTCTTATTTTACAGGGGGCGGCGAGCAGTACTTC	CASSYFTGGGEQYF
TRBV4-2	TRBD1	-	TRBJ1-4	TGTGCCAGCAGCCCAGGGGGCGGCGAAAAACTGTTTTTT	CASSPGGGEKLFF
TRBV20-1	-	many	TRBJ2-1	TGCAGTGCCCACCGAAGTCGGGGAAATGAGCAGTTCTTC	CSAHRSRGNEQFF
TRBV6-6	TRBD2	few	TRBJ2-1	TGTGCCAGCAGCTGGACTAGCGGGAGGGCCCGTATTGAGCAGTTCTTC	CASSWTSGRARIEQFF
TRBV7-2	-	-	TRBJ1-1	TGTGCCAGCAGCTTAGGGGTGGACACTGAAGCTTTCTTT	CASSLGVDTEAFF
TRBV7-8	-	few	TRBJ2-6	TGTGCCAGCAGCCCTTCTGCCACTGTTCCTACCCCTGGGGCCAACGTCCTGACTTTC	CASSPSATVPTPGANVLTF
TRBV12-3/TRBV12-4	-	-	TRBJ2-3	TGTGCCAGCAGCCCTAGGGACGGAGATACGCAGTATTTT	CASSPRDGDTQYF
TRBV12-3/TRBV12-4	TRBD2	many	TRBJ2-1	TGTGCCAGCAGTTCGAGAAGCGGGAGTGGGTACAATGAGCAGTTCTTC	CASSSRSGSGYNEQFF
TRBV9	TRBD1	-	TRBJ2-5	TGTGCCAGCAGCGCCCTACAGGGGGCGGTGGAGACCCAGTACTTC	CASSALQGAVETQYF
TRBV4-3	TRBD2	many	TRBJ2-3	TGCGCCAGCAGCCAAGATCTCTGGACAGCGGGAGTGGCAGATACGCAGTATTTT	CASSQDLWTAGVADTQYF
TRBV10-3	-	-	TRBJ2-2	TGTGCCATCAGTGACACAGCGAACACCGGGGAGCTGTTTTTT	CAISDTANTGELFF
TRBV5-1	-	few	TRBJ2-2	TGCGCCAGCAAGATGACGGCGGGACCCGGGGAGCTGTTTTTT	CASKMTAGPGELFF
TRBV12-3/TRBV12-4	TRBD2	few	TRBJ2-2	TGTGCCAGCAGTTGGAGGGAGGGCCGAAACGGGGAGCTGTTTTTT	CASSWREGRNGELFF